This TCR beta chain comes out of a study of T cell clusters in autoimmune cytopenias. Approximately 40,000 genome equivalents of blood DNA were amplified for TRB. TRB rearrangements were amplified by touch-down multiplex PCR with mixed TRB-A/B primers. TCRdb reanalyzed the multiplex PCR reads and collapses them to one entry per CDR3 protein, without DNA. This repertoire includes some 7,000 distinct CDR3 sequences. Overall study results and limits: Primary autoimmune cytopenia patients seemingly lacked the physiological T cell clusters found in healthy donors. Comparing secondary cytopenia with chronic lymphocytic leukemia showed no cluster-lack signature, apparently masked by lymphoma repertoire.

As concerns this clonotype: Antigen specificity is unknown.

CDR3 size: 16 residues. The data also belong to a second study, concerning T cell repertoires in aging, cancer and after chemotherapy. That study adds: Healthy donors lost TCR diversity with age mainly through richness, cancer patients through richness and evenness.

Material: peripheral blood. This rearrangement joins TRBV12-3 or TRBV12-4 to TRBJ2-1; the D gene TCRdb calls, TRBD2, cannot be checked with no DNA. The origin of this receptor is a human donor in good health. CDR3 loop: CASSLGLAGSYNEQFF.